Each of the 14 T cell receptor beta chains below was sequenced from the same sample in a study of blood T cell repertoires in COVID-19. Produced via immunoSEQ multiplex PCR; TCRdb's table is partial and in-frame only. The table lists under 250,000 clones, roughly 86% of them singletons. The source material was peripheral blood. Every receptor here comes from a woman aged 80 or older with COVID-19, enrolled during active disease.

The gene calls are TRBV7-2 and TRBJ1-5; perhaps TRBD1 as D (5 bases). The CDR3 consists of 14 residues. V lost 0 bases and J lost 6, with 9 bases in between. Germline CDR1 and CDR2: SGHTA and FQGNSA. The CDR3 DNA sequence: TGTGCCAGCAGCTTAGCGGGGGGGGGTCAGCCCCAGCATTTT. This translates into CASSLAGGGQPQHF.

This clone came up a few times. The chain combines TRBV7-9 with TRBJ1-1, with a weak D call TRBD1 (6 bases). This CDR3 has 13 residues. Per germline, CDR1 SEHNR and CDR2 FQNEAQ (reference sequence). V lost 5 bases to trimming and J lost 4 bases, with 11 bases between them. CDR3 region: CASSQDRVTEAFF. CDR3 in DNA: TGTGCCAGCAGCCAGGACAGAGTCACTGAAGCTTTCTTT.

The chain uses TRBV7-2 and TRBJ2-2; 7 nucleotides line up with TRBD1. The CDR3 consists of 13 residues. The V gene's germline CDR1 is SGHTA and CDR2 FQGNSA. Trimming cost V 5 bases and J 7 bases; bases outside gene matches: 4. In DNA form, the CDR3 reads TGTGCCAGCAGCCCTCGACAGGGCGGGGAGCTGTTTTTT. Its translation is CASSPRQGGELFF.

The chain carries TRBV27 and TRBJ1-2; the match to TRBD1 covers 8 bases. CDR1 and CDR2 (germline): MNHEY, SMNVEV (reference sequence). This CDR3 spans 16 amino acids. V shed 4 bases, J shed 7 bases, and the junction held 14 bases outside the gene matches. In nucleotides, the CDR3 is TGTGCCAGCAGTTCGATCGGACAGGGCCTGGGTTTTGGCTACACCTTC. It yields the protein CASSSIGQGLGFGYTF.

The rearrangement joins TRBV28 to TRBJ1-2; TRBD1 matches 10 bases. In germline, CDR1 is MDHEN, CDR2 SYDVKM. J lost 4 bases, V lost 7 bases, and 6 bases had no gene match. The CDR3 has 14 amino acids. CDR3 in DNA: TGTGCCAGCACCGGGGACAGGGGAAGCTATGGCTACACCTTC. The encoded protein is CASTGDRGSYGYTF.

The V call is TRBV6-5, the J call TRBJ1-2; TRBD1 agrees at 9 bases. This CDR3 region has 15 residues. V lost 10 bases, J lost 0 bases, and 9 bases stayed unmatched. Germline V gives CDR1 MNHEY, CDR2 SVGAGI. As DNA, the CDR3 is TGTGCCACCCGGACAGGGGTGATTTCTAACTATGGCTACACCTTC. Its translation: CATRTGVISNYGYTF.

The genes are TRBV5-1 and TRBJ2-7; 14 bases agree with TRBD2. The CDR3 is 15 residues long. The ends lost 4 bases at V and 5 bases at J; junction bases unmatched: 5. From germline, CDR1 is SGHRS and CDR2 YFSETQ. The DNA of the CDR3 is TGCGCCAGCAGCGCGGGGACTAGCGGGGGCGACGAGCAGTACGTC. It specifies CASSAGTSGGDEQYV.

The chain uses TRBV3-1 (or the pseudogene TRBV3-2) and TRBJ1-1; unclear D gene. The CDR3 spans 12 residues. V shed 3 bases and J shed 8 bases, with 10 bases lying between them. Germline V gives CDR1 LGHDT, CDR2 YNNKEL (reference sequence). CDR3 bases: TGTGCCAGCAGCCATATAAATGGCGAAGCTTTCTTT. This gives the protein CASSHINGEAFF.

This chain links TRBV10-3 with TRBJ2-7; 13 bases are shared with TRBD2. The CDR3 contains 18 residues. Germline assignment: CDR1 ENHRY and CDR2 SYGVKD. The junction had 10 bases not matched to a gene; V was cut back by 3 bases and J by 2 bases. The CDR3 nucleotides read TGTGCCATCAGTGAAATCCGGACTAGCGGGGGCCCTACCTACGAGCAGTACGTC. This translates into CAISEIRTSGGPTYEQYV.

CDR3 sequence reads: CASSTRDRAEAFF. CDR3 DNA: TGCGCCAGCAGCACCCGGGACAGGGCTGAAGCTTTCTTT. The V gene is TRBV4-1, the J gene TRBJ1-1, with 9 bases matching TRBD1. This CDR3 has 13 residues. Germline-derived CDR1 and CDR2 are MGHRA and YSYEKL. V was clipped by 5 bases and J by 6 bases; unmatched bases: 4.

The gene calls are TRBV24-1 and TRBJ2-3, with 7 bases matching TRBD1. V lost 3 bases, J lost 0 bases, and 2 bases stayed unmatched. There are 15 residues in the CDR3. CDR1 and CDR2 from the germline V gene are KGHDR and SFDVKD. The CDR3 sequence is CATSDRGQSTDTQYF. CDR3 DNA: TGTGCCACCAGTGATCGGGGACAGAGCACAGATACGCAGTATTTT.

This clone was seen only once. V is TRBV4-1 and J is TRBJ2-4, with TRBD2 identical over 9 bases. This CDR3 has 19 amino acids. Germline CDR1 MGHRA, CDR2 YSYEKL. V was pared by 0 bases and J by 0 bases, with 9 bases of the junction left unmatched. The CDR3 here is CASSQDLAGTTLAKNIQYF. The CDR3 DNA sequence: TGCGCCAGCAGCCAAGATCTAGCGGGGACTACTTTAGCCAAAAACATTCAGTACTTC.

The chain uses TRBV5-1 and TRBJ2-6; TRBD1 aligns across 7 bases. Germline V lookup: CDR1 SGHRS, CDR2 YFSETQ. The V and J ends lost 4 bases and 2 bases, in that order; junction bases with no gene match: 3. The CDR3 is made up of 15 amino acids. CDR3 sequence (DNA): TGCGCCAGCAGCCCTACAGGGGCTGGGGCCAACGTCCTGACTTTC. It specifies CASSPTGAGANVLTF.

Written as DNA, the CDR3 is TGTGCCAGCTCCCGAGGACAGGCTAACTATGGCTACACCTTC. This codes for CASSRGQANYGYTF. This chain connects TRBV25-1 to TRBJ1-2; TRBD1 matches 7 bases. From germline, CDR1 is MGHDK and CDR2 SYGVNS. The J segment lost 0 bases and the V segment lost 8 bases, leaving 6 bases of the junction unmatched. This CDR3 comprises 14 residues.